This TCR beta chain was sequenced in a study of CD4+ T cells in melanoma. Libraries were prepared by immunoSEQ multiplex PCR; TCRdb keeps only in-frame clonotypes and omits some of them. The profile shows 5,300 or so clones, 50% to 75% of them singletons. Germline-derived CDR1 and CDR2 are GTSNPN and SVGIG (reference sequence). The CDR3 is 15 amino acids. The V and J genes are TRBV30 and TRBJ2-2, with D perhaps matching TRBD1 (6 bases). The source of this sequence is a human donor with melanoma. The sequenced sample was cells from a culture (not recorded whether cultured in vitro). CDR3 coding DNA: TGTGCGACCAAAGAAGGGGGAGTGGACACCGGGGAGCTGTTTTTT. Translation gives CATKEGGVDTGELFF.